Below are 18 T cell receptor beta chains sequenced from a single sample in a study of neoadjuvant anti-PD-1 for oral cavity cancer. Regarding time point: after neoadjuvant nivolumab, at surgical resection. Generated by immunoSEQ multiplex PCR, the TCRdb table keeps only in-frame clones and is missing some. Here the sample spans more than 20,000 clones, roughly a quarter being singletons. Here the sequenced sample was tumor tissue, taken after nivolumab (anti-PD-1) treatment. These receptors originate from a person aged 40 to 85 with oral cavity squamous cell carcinoma.

This clone was recorded a few times. The chain couples TRBV19 to TRBJ1-5, with a tentative D call TRBD1 (5 bases). Deletions cut 3 bases from V and 9 bases from J, with 15 bases between. CDR3 length: 14 amino acids. CDR1 is LNHDA, CDR2 SQIVND, per germline (reference sequence). CDR3 sequence (DNA): TGTGCCAGTAGTATTACAGGACTGGATGGGCCCCAGCATTTT. Encoded protein: CASSITGLDGPQHF. The complete variable domain, with remaining parts taken from reference TRBV19 and TRBJ1-5, reads DGGITQSPKYLFRKEGQNVTLSCEQNLNHDAMYWYRQDPGQGLRLIYYSQIVNDFQKGDIAEGYSVSREKKESFPLTVTSAQKNPTAFYLCASSITGLDGPQHFGDGTRLSIL.

The V call is TRBV4-1, the J call TRBJ2-5; D remains unclear. The CDR3 consists of 14 residues. Germline V lookup: CDR1 MGHRA, CDR2 YSYEKL. Trimming stripped 3 bases from V and 5 bases from J, with 13 bases between. The CDR3 spells CASSQIMVLETQYF. CDR3 nucleotides: TGCGCCAGCAGCCAGATAATGGTTTTGGAGACCCAGTACTTC.

This clone was observed a handful of times. The chain couples TRBV9 to TRBJ2-2; a weak D match, TRBD2 (5 bases). Germline lookup yields CDR1 SGDLS and CDR2 YYNGEE. The length of the CDR3 is 16 residues. V lost 4 bases to trimming and J lost 0 bases, with 13 bases between them. CDR3: CASSPRTGSNTGELFF. The DNA of the CDR3 is TGTGCCAGCAGCCCTCGGACTGGATCGAACACCGGGGAGCTGTTTTTT.

V and J are TRBV6-4 and TRBJ2-2, with a possible D match to TRBD2 (5 bases). The CDR3 sequence is 14 residues long. V lost 5 bases and J lost 4, with 11 bases in between. From germline, CDR1 is MRHNA and CDR2 SNTAGT. Here the CDR3 DNA reads TGTGCCAGCAGTCAACGGGGAAGCACCGGGGAGCTGTTTTTT. Amino acids: CASSQRGSTGELFF.

In this sample, this clone turned up a few times. This chain links TRBV29-1 with TRBJ2-7; D is perhaps TRBD1 (6 bases). The length of the CDR3 is 14 residues. Germline CDR1 SQVTM, CDR2 ANQGSEA. Trimming took off 4 bases at V and 2 bases at J, with 15 bases between the two ends. DNA of the CDR3: TGCAGCGTTGTGCCCGGGACATTAACCTACGAGCAGTACTTC. This encodes CSVVPGTLTYEQYF.

This clone was picked up a small number of times. J is TRBJ2-1 and V is TRBV5-1, with 11 positions matching TRBD2. Germline V lookup: CDR1 SGHRS, CDR2 YFSETQ. The V segment lost 1 base and the J segment 4 bases; nucleotides outside the gene matches: 10. CDR3 size: 18 residues. CDR3 region: CASSLTSGSSTGYNEQFF. In DNA, the CDR3 is TGCGCCAGCAGCTTGACTAGCGGGAGCTCAACTGGATACAATGAGCAGTTCTTC.

This chain uses TRBV28 with TRBJ2-3; D is unresolved. CDR1 MDHEN and CDR2 SYDVKM come from the germline V gene. The V end was cut by 8 bases, the J end by 9 bases, with 12 bases between. This CDR3 is built from 11 residues. In DNA form, the CDR3 reads TGTGCCAGCGTAAAGGAACAAACGCAGTATTTT. This codes for CASVKEQTQYF.

This clone has just a few counts. The chain is built from TRBV28 and TRBJ1-4; D unresolved. The CDR3 runs 11 residues. Per germline, CDR1 MDHEN and CDR2 SYDVKM. Trimming left V 8 bases short and J 3 bases short, with 4 bases between. The CDR3 nucleotides are TGTGCCAGCCGATCTAATGAAAAACTGTTTTTT. Its protein product is CASRSNEKLFF. Combining the CDR3 with reference TRBV28 and TRBJ1-4 gives the whole variable domain DVKVTQSSRYLVKRTGEKVFLECVQDMDHENMFWYRQDPGLGLRLIYFSYDVKMKEKGDIPEGYSVSREKKERFSLILESASTNQTSMYLCASRSNEKLFFGSGTQLSVL.

This clone was recorded a few times. The chain links TRBV5-6 to TRBJ1-2; D is unclear. V shed 1 base and J shed 7 bases, with 8 bases lying between them. Germline CDR1 SGHDT, CDR2 YYEEEE. The CDR3 has 12 residues. The CDR3 protein is CASSLKATGYTF. Written as DNA, the CDR3 is TGTGCCAGCAGCTTGAAAGCTACTGGCTACACCTTC.

The rearrangement links TRBV9 to TRBJ2-1; 8 bases line up with TRBD2. V shed 0 bases and J 4 bases; nucleotides not matched to a gene: 3. The germline V gene encodes CDR1 SGDLS and CDR2 YYNGEE. The CDR3 is 15 amino acids. DNA of the CDR3: TGTGCCAGCAGCGTAGAACTAGCGGCATACAATGAGCAGTTCTTC. It codes for CASSVELAAYNEQFF.

This clone showed up just a few times. The rearrangement links TRBV5-5 to TRBJ1-5; D ambiguous. There are 15 residues in the CDR3. Trimming pared 0 bases from V and 7 bases from J, leaving 14 bases between. The V gene's germline CDR1 is SGHKS and CDR2 YYEKEE (reference sequence). The chain's CDR3 is CASSLAVERLQPQHF. CDR3 bases: TGTGCCAGCAGCTTGGCCGTAGAAAGGCTCCAGCCCCAGCATTTT.

The J gene is TRBJ2-1, the V gene TRBV29-1, with D perhaps TRBD2 (6 bases). The V and J ends lost 1 base and 2 bases respectively, with 15 bases between them. This CDR3 contains 16 residues. Germline values: CDR1 SQVTM, CDR2 ANQGSEA. CDR3 region: CSVEGMLAETYNEQFF. The CDR3 nucleotides are TGCAGCGTTGAAGGGATGTTAGCGGAAACCTACAATGAGCAGTTCTTC.

V and J are TRBV5-4 and TRBJ2-1; maybe TRBD2 (6 bases). Trimming cost V 4 bases and J 8 bases, with 22 bases left between them. CDR3 length equals 16 residues. Germline values: CDR1 SGHNT, CDR2 YYREEE (reference sequence). DNA for the CDR3: TGTGCCAGCAGCCCCCCGGGCGGGATGGCAGCATATGAGCAGTTCTTC. This gives the protein CASSPPGGMAAYEQFF.

This clone showed up just a few times. This sequence joins TRBV4-1 and TRBJ1-2; TRBD1 aligns across 7 bases. The CDR3 has 13 amino acids. Germline CDR1 reads MGHRA; CDR2 reads YSYEKL. The ends lost 4 bases at V and 5 bases at J; junction bases unmatched: 4. The CDR3 spells CASSPQGRYGYTF. CDR3 coding DNA: TGCGCCAGCAGCCCACAGGGGCGGTATGGCTACACCTTC.

V is TRBV18 and J is TRBJ2-3; TRBD2 matches 8 bases. There are 18 residues in the CDR3. Unmatched junction bases numbered 17, after V lost 4 bases and J lost 5 bases. Germline V gives CDR1 KGHSH, CDR2 LQKENI. DNA for the CDR3: TGTGCCAGCTCACAGACTGTCGCCGGGACTAGTTCGCAAGATACGCAGTATTTT. Translated: CASSQTVAGTSSQDTQYF.

In this sample, this clone turned up many times. The chain uses TRBV4-1 and TRBJ2-1, with D tentatively TRBD1 or TRBD2 (6 bases each). V shed 5 bases and J shed 8 bases, with 19 bases lying between them. The CDR3 is 15 residues long. Germline CDR1 MGHRA, CDR2 YSYEKL. The DNA of the CDR3 is TGCGCCAGCAGCGCCTCTAGGGGGGATGGTGATGAGCAGTTCTTC. It specifies CASSASRGDGDEQFF.

This clone was observed a few times. The rearrangement uses TRBV18 and TRBJ1-2; unclear D gene. Trimming pared 1 base from V and 1 base from J, leaving 10 bases between. This CDR3 region has 15 residues. From germline, CDR1 is KGHSH and CDR2 LQKENI. Here the CDR3 reads CASSPQQPNNYGYTF. The CDR3 nucleotides read TGTGCCAGCTCACCACAGCAGCCGAATAACTATGGCTACACCTTC.

The chain uses TRBV10-2 and TRBJ2-3; no definite D call. Germline V gene sequence: CDR1 WSHSY, CDR2 SAAADI. The CDR3 length is 12 residues. The V gene lost 4 bases and the J gene lost 0 bases, with 2 bases spanning the gap. In DNA form, the CDR3 reads TGCGCCAGCAGTGTGAGCACAGATACGCAGTATTTT. This encodes CASSVSTDTQYF.